These T cell receptor beta chains were read from a single sample in a study of regulatory T cells in long-lasting Graves disease. TCRdb analysed the multiplex PCR reads with MiXCR anew, one entry per CDR3 protein. The table shows some 330,000 distinct CDR3 sequences, with 23% occurring only once. This sample comprised peripheral blood mononuclear cells (PBMCs), obtained when the disease was refractory, from a patient treated with antithyroid drugs. The receptors stem from a middle-aged woman with Graves disease. Both conserved end residues are part of each CDR3. A D gene is named only where the DNA matches it firmly. For some rows the clone size is stated as once, few or many, or as a class when expanded; others skip it.

abundance	d_gene	v_gene	j_gene	CDR3aa	CDR3nt
many	-	TRBV24-1	TRBJ2-7	CATSDNRFFTEQYF	TGTGCCACCAGTGACAACAGGTTCTTTACCGAGCAGTACTTC
-	-	TRBV6-1	TRBJ2-1	CASSADLSPEQFF	TGTGCCAGCAGCGCAGACTTGTCCCCTGAGCAGTTCTTC
-	-	TRBV6-5	TRBJ2-7	CASSYEAGSSYEQYF	TGTGCCAGCAGTTACGAAGCGGGTAGCTCCTACGAGCAGTACTTC
-	-	TRBV14	TRBJ1-1	CASTYDLNSEAFF	TGTGCCAGCACCTACGACCTAAATTCTGAAGCTTTCTTT
many	-	TRBV6-2/TRBV6-3	TRBJ1-4	CASTKGVLANEKLFF	TGTGCCAGCACTAAAGGGGTGTTGGCTAATGAAAAACTGTTTTTT
many	-	TRBV28	TRBJ1-5	CASSSTVFHQPQHF	TGTGCCAGCAGCTCTACAGTATTTCATCAGCCCCAGCATTTT
-	-	TRBV27	TRBJ1-1	CANKERGAVNTEAFF	TGTGCCAACAAGGAGCGTGGGGCGGTGAACACTGAAGCTTTCTTT
medium-sized	TRBD1	TRBV27	TRBJ1-2	CASSGTGPWGGYTF	TGTGCCAGCAGTGGGACAGGTCCTTGGGGTGGCTACACCTTC
few	-	TRBV6-1	TRBJ2-2	CASSRVNTGELFF	TGTGCCAGCAGCAGGGTTAACACCGGGGAGCTGTTTTTT
few	-	TRBV20-1	TRBJ2-1	CSAGGPVGNEQFF	TGCAGTGCTGGGGGTCCTGTAGGGAATGAGCAGTTCTTC
many	-	TRBV7-9	TRBJ2-5	CASSVDWVETQYF	TGTGCCAGCAGCGTCGACTGGGTAGAGACCCAGTACTTC
-	TRBD1	TRBV5-1	TRBJ2-5	CASSGRDRHFQETQYF	TGCGCCAGCAGCGGCCGGGACAGACACTTCCAAGAGACCCAGTACTTC
few	-	TRBV28	TRBJ1-4	CASSRQVPNEKLFF	TGTGCCAGCAGTCGACAGGTCCCTAATGAAAAACTGTTTTTT
few	-	TRBV20-1	TRBJ2-5	CSAPLAEETQYF	TGCAGTGCTCCTTTAGCGGAAGAGACCCAGTACTTC
few	-	TRBV6-9	TRBJ1-3	CASSYSANRALSGNTIYF	TGTGCCAGCAGTTACTCTGCGAACAGGGCTCTCTCTGGAAACACCATATATTTT
many	-	TRBV2	TRBJ2-5	CASSEFRLRTQCF	TGTGCCAGCAGTGAGTTCCGGCTCCGGACCCAGTGCTTC
-	-	TRBV15	TRBJ1-5	CATSPGLNQPQHF	TGTGCCACCAGCCCTGGACTCAATCAGCCCCAGCATTTT
few	TRBD2	TRBV20-1	TRBJ2-7	CSARDVGTSGVSSYEQYF	TGCAGTGCTAGAGATGTCGGGACTAGCGGGGTCAGCTCCTACGAGCAGTACTTC
many	-	TRBV12-3/TRBV12-4	TRBJ2-7	CASSLGVQDIAYEQYF	TGTGCCAGCAGTCTAGGGGTCCAGGACATAGCCTACGAGCAGTACTTC
many	TRBD2	TRBV11-2	TRBJ2-7	CASSLGLAGPEQYF	TGTGCCAGCAGCTTGGGACTAGCGGGACCCGAGCAGTACTTC
many	-	TRBV6-4	TRBJ1-5	CASSEGSNQPQHF	TGTGCCAGCAGTGAGGGTAGCAATCAGCCCCAGCATTTT
few	TRBD1	TRBV12-3/TRBV12-4	TRBJ1-5	CASSGTGYQPQHF	TGTGCCAGCAGCGGGACAGGTTATCAGCCCCAGCATTTT
many	-	TRBV20-1	TRBJ2-7	CSALALQGYEQYF	TGCAGTGCCCTTGCCTTGCAGGGCTACGAGCAGTACTTC
many	-	TRBV28	TRBJ1-2	CVTIGAFTNYGYTF	TGTGTCACGATAGGGGCATTCACTAACTATGGCTACACCTTC
few	-	TRBV6-1	TRBJ1-6	CASKDRINSPLHF	TGTGCCAGCAAAGACAGAATTAATTCACCCCTCCACTTT
many	-	TRBV7-8	TRBJ2-5	CASSLVVPVGRTQYF	TGTGCCAGCAGCTTAGTAGTCCCAGTCGGGCGGACCCAGTACTTC
-	-	TRBV7-6	TRBJ2-2	CASSTTGTGELFF	TGTGCCAGCAGCACTACAGGGACCGGGGAGCTGTTTTTT
few	TRBD2	TRBV25-1	TRBJ2-2	CASSEAASGAGELFF	TGTGCCAGCAGTGAAGCGGCTAGCGGGGCCGGGGAGCTGTTTTTT
-	TRBD2	TRBV19	TRBJ2-7	CASSFGLAPNYEQYF	TGTGCCAGTAGTTTCGGACTAGCGCCTAACTACGAGCAGTACTTC
-	-	TRBV7-2	TRBJ1-3	CASSLYQISSGNTIYF	TGTGCCAGCAGCTTATATCAGATTAGCTCTGGAAACACCATATATTTT
few	-	TRBV5-1	TRBJ1-4	CASRPLDSFNEKLFF	TGCGCCAGCAGACCACTGGACAGCTTCAATGAAAAACTGTTTTTT
few	-	TRBV12-5	TRBJ1-1	CASGQTENTEAFF	TGTGCTAGTGGCCAGACCGAGAACACTGAAGCTTTCTTT
many	TRBD1	TRBV28	TRBJ2-7	CASSTGTGGLKEQYF	TGTGCCAGCAGTACCGGGACAGGGGGCTTGAAAGAGCAGTACTTC
-	-	TRBV25-1	TRBJ1-2	CASSEFREGGYGYTF	TGTGCCAGCAGTGAATTCAGGGAAGGCGGCTATGGCTACACCTTC
few	-	TRBV5-8	TRBJ2-4	CASSFRSSRAKNIQYF	TGTGCCAGCAGCTTCCGCTCGAGCCGAGCCAAAAACATTCAGTACTTC
many	-	TRBV28	TRBJ2-7	CASLQGAKGAYEQYF	TGTGCCAGCTTGCAAGGGGCCAAGGGGGCCTACGAGCAGTACTTC
few	-	TRBV20-1	TRBJ1-1	CSAIFFGGEAFF	TGCAGTGCTATTTTTTTCGGGGGAGAAGCTTTCTTT
-	TRBD2	TRBV5-1	TRBJ2-1	CASSLLPSGQQFF	TGCGCCAGCAGCCTACTTCCTAGCGGCCAGCAGTTCTTC
-	-	TRBV2	TRBJ2-2	CASSVLGVAGELFF	TGTGCCAGCAGTGTCCTAGGGGTGGCCGGGGAGCTGTTTTTT
few	-	TRBV10-2	TRBJ1-1	CASRPGASVNTEAFF	TGCGCCAGCAGGCCAGGGGCCTCGGTGAACACTGAAGCTTTCTTT
few	-	TRBV19	TRBJ2-2	CASSPAYGELFF	TGTGCCAGTAGCCCCGCTTACGGGGAGCTGTTTTTT